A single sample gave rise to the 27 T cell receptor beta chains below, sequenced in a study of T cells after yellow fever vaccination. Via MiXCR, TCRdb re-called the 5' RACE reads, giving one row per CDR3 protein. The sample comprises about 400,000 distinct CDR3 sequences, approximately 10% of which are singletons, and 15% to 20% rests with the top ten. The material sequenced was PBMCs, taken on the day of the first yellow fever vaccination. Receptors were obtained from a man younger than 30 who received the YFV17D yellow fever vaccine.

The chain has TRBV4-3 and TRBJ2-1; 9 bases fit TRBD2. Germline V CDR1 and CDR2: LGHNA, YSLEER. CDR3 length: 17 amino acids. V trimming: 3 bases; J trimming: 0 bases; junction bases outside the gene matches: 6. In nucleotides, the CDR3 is TGCGCCAGCAGCCAGGGTCTAGCGGGAAGCTCCTACAATGAGCAGTTCTTC. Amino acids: CASSQGLAGSSYNEQFF.

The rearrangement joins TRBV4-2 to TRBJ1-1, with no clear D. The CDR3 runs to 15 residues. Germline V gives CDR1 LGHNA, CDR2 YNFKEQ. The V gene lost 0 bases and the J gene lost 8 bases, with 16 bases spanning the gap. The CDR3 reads CASSQDPKVWWEAFF. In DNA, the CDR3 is TGTGCCAGCAGCCAAGATCCCAAGGTCTGGTGGGAAGCTTTCTTT.

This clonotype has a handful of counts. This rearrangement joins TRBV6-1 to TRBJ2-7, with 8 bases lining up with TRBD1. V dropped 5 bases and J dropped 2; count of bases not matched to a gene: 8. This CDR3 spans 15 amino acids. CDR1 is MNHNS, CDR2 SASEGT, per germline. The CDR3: CASSPSGTGTYEQYF. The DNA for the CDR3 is TGTGCCAGCAGTCCCTCAGGGACAGGAACCTACGAGCAGTACTTC.

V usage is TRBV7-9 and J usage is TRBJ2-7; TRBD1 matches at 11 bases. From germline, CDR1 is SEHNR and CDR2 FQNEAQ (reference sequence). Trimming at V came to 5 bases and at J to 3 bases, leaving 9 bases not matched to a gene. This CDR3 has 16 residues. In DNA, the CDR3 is TGTGCCAGCAGCCCATCCGCCGGGACAGGGGGCTACGAGCAGTACGTC. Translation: CASSPSAGTGGYEQYV.

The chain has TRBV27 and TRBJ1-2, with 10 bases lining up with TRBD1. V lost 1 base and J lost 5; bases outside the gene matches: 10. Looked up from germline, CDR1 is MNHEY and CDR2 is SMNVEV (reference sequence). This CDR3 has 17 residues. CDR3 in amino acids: CASSLYAGGDRGYGYTF. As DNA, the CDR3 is TGTGCCAGCAGTTTATACGCCGGCGGGGACAGGGGTTATGGCTACACCTTC.

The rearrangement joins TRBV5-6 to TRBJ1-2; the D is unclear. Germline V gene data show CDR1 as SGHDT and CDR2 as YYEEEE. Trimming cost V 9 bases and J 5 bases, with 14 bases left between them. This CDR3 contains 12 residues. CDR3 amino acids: CAMSSGGYGYTF. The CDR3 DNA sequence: TGTGCCATGAGCTCCGGTGGATATGGCTACACCTTC.

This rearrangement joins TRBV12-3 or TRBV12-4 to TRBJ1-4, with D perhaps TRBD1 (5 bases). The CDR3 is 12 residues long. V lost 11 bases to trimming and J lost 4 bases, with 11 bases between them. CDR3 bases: TGTGCCTGGGGACGGATTAATGAAAAACTGTTTTTT. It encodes CAWGRINEKLFF.

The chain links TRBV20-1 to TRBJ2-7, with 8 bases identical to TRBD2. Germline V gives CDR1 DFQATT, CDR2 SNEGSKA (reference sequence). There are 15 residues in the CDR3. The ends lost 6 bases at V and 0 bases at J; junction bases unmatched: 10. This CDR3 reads CSARDQRGNSYEQYF. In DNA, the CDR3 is TGCAGTGCGCGCGATCAGCGGGGGAACTCCTACGAGCAGTACTTC.

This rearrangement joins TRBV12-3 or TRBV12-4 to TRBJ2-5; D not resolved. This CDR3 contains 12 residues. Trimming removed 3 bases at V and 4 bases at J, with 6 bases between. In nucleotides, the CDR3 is TGTGCCAGCAGTTTCGTGGGAGAGACCCAGTACTTC. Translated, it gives CASSFVGETQYF.

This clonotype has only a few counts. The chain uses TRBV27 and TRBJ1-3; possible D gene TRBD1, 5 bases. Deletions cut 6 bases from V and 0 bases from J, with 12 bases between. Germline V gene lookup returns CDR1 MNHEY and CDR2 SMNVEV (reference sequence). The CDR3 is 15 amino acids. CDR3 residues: CASRAGGDSGNTIYF. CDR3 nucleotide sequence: TGTGCCAGCAGGGCTGGGGGGGACTCTGGAAACACCATATATTTT.

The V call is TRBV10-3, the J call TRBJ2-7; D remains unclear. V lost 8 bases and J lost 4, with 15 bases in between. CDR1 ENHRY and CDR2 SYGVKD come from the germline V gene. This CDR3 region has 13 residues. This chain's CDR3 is CAIVIPRIYEQYV. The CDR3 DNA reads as TGTGCCATCGTTATTCCTAGAATATACGAGCAGTACGTC.

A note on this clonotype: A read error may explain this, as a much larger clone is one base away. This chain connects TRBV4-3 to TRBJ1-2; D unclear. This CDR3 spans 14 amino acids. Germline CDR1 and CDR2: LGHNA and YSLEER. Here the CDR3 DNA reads TGCGTCAGCAGCCAAGAACAGTTGCTAAACGGCTACACCTTC. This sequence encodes CVSSQEQLLNGYTF.

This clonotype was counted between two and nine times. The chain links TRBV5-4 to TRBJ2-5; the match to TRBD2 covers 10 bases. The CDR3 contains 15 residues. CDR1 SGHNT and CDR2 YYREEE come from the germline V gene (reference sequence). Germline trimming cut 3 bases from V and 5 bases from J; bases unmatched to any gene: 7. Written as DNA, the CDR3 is TGTGCCAGCAGCTCCCCAGGAGCGGGGGGGGAGACCCAGTACTTC. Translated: CASSSPGAGGETQYF.

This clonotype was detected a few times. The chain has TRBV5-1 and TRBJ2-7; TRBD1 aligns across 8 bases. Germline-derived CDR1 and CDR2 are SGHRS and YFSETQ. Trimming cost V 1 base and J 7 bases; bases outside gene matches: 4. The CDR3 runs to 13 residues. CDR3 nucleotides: TGCGCCAGCAGCTTGCAGGGGGCCAGGGAGCAGTACTTC. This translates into CASSLQGAREQYF. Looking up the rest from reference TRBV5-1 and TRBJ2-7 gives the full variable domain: KAGVTQTPRYLIKTRGQQVTLSCSPISGHRSVSWYQQTPGQGLQFLFEYFSETQRNKGNFPGRFSGRQFSNSRSEMNVSTLELGDSALYLCASSLQGAREQYFGPGTRLTVT.

As DNA, the CDR3 is TGTGCCAGCAGCCTCAGACAGGGGGTGAGCGAGCAGTACGTC. This codes for CASSLRQGVSEQYV. V and J are TRBV6-2 or TRBV6-3 and TRBJ2-7, with 9 bases identical to TRBD1. The V gene end was trimmed by 6 bases and the J gene end by 6 bases; junction bases not matched to a gene: 9. This CDR3 region has 14 residues. CDR1 is MNHEY, CDR2 SVGEGT, per germline.

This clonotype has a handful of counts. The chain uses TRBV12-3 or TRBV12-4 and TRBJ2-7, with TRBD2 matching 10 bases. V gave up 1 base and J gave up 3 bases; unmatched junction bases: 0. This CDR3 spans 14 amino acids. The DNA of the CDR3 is TGTGCCAGCAGTTTAGAGCGGGGGGGCTACGAGCAGTACTTC. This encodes CASSLERGGYEQYF.

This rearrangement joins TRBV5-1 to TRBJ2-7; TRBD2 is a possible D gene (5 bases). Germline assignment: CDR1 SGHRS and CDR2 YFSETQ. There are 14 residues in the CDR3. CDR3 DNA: TGCGCGAGCAGCTTGGATCCGAGGGCGGGCGAGCAGTACGTC. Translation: CASSLDPRAGEQYV.

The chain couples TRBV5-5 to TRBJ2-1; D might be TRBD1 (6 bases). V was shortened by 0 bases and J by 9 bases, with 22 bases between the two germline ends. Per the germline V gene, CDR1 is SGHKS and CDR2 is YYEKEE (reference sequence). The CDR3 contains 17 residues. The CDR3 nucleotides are TGTGCCAGCAGCTTGGGTGGGTGGGACATGGAGTTTATTGAGCAGTTCTTC. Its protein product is CASSLGGWDMEFIEQFF. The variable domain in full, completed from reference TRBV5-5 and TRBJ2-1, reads DAGVTQSPTHLIKTRGQQVTLRCSPISGHKSVSWYQQVLGQGPQFIFQYYEKEERGRGNFPDRFSARQFPNYSSELNVNALLLGDSALYLCASSLGGWDMEFIEQFFGPGTRLTVL.

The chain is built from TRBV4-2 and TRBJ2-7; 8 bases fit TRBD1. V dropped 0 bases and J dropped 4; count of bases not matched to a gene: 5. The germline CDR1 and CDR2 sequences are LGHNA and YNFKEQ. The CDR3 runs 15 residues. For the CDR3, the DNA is TGTGCCAGCAGCCAAGATTGGACAGGGTATTACGAGCAGTACGTC. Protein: CASSQDWTGYYEQYV.

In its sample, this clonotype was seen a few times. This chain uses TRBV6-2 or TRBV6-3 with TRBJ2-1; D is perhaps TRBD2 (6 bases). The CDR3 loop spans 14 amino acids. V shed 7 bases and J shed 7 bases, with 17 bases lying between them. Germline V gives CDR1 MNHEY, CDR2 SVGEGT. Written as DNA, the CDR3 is TGTGCCAGCACCTTCCACGCAGGAGGGAATGAGCAGTTCTTC. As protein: CASTFHAGGNEQFF.

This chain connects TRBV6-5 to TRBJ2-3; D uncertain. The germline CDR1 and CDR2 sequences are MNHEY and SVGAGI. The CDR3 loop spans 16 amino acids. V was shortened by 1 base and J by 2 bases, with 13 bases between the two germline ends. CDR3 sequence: CASSYYSSVNTDTQYF. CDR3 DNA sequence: TGTGCCAGCAGTTACTATAGCTCGGTGAACACAGATACGCAGTATTTT.

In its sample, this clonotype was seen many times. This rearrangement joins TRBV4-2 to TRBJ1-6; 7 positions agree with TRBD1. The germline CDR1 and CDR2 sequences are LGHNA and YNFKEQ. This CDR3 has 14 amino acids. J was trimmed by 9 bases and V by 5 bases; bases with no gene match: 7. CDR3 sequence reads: CASSAEGAGSPLHF. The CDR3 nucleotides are TGTGCCAGCAGCGCAGAGGGGGCAGGTTCACCCCTCCACTTT.

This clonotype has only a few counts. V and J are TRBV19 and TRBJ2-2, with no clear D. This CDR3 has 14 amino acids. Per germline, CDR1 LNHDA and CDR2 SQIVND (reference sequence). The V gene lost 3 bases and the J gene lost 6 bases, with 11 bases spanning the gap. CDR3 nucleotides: TGTGCCAGTAGTATCCGGTACCTCTCCGGGGAGCTGTTTTTT. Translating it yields CASSIRYLSGELFF.

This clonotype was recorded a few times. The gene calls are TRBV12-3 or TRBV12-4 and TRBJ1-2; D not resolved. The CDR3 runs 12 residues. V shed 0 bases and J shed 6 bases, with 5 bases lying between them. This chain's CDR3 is CASSLAAHGYTF. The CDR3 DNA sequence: TGTGCCAGCAGTTTAGCCGCCCATGGCTACACCTTC.

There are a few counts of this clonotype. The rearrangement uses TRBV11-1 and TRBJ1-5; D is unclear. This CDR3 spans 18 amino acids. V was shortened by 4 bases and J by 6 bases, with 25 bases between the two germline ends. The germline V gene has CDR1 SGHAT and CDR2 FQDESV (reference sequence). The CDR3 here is CASSSYPRTGEVVQPQHF. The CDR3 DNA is TGTGCCAGCAGCTCGTATCCCCGGACGGGCGAAGTCGTTCAGCCCCAGCATTTT.

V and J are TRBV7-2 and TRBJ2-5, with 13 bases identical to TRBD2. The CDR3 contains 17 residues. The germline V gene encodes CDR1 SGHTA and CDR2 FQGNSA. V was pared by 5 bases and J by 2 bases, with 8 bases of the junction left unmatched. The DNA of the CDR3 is TGTGCCAGCAGCAAAAGGACGACTAGCGGGGGGCAAGAGACCCAGTACTTC. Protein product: CASSKRTTSGGQETQYF.

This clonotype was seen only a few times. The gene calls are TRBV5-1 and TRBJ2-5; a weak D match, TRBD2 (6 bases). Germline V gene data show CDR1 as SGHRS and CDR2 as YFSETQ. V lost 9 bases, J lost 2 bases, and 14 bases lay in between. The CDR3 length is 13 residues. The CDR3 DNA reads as TGCGCCACCGCGGAGGGACCTCAAGAGACCCAGTACTTC. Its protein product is CATAEGPQETQYF.